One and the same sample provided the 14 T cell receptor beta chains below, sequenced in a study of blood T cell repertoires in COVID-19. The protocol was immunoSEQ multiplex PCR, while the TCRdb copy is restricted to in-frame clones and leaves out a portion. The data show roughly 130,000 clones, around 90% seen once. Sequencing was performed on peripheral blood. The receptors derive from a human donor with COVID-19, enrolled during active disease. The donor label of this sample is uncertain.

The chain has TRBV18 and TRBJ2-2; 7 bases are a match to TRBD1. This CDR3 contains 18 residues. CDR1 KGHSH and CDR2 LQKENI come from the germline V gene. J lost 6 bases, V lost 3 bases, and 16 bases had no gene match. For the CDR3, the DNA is TGTGCCAGCTCACCTCTCATAGGGGGCGCGAGTAACGCCGGGGAGCTGTTTTTT. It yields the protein CASSPLIGGASNAGELFF.

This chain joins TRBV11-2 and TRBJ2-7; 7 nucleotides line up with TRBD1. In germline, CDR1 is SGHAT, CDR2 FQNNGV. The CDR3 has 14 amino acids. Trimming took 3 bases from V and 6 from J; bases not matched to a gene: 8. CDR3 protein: CASSLSRGLLEQYF. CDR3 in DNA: TGTGCCAGCAGCTTGAGTAGGGGGCTCCTCGAGCAGTACTTC.

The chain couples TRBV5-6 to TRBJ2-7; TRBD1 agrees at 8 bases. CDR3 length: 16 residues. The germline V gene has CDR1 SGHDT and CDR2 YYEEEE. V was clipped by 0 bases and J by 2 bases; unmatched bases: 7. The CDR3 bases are TGTGCCAGCAGCTTGGTCACAGGGGGAATCACCTACGAGCAGTACTTC. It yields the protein CASSLVTGGITYEQYF.

The CDR3 here is CASSLRGTGSDQPQHF. The CDR3 DNA sequence: TGTGCCAGCAGCCTAAGGGGGACAGGATCCGATCAGCCCCAGCATTTT. The V and J genes are TRBV27 and TRBJ1-5; 8 bases match TRBD1. The CDR3 sequence is 16 residues long. CDR1 and CDR2 from the germline V gene are MNHEY and SMNVEV (reference sequence). Trimming removed 6 bases from V and 5 bases from J; junction bases left unmatched: 12.

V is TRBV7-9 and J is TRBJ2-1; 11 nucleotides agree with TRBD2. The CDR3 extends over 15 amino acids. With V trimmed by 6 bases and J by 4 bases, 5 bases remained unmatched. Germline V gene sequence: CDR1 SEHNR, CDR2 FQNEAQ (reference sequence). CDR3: CASRVTSGGYNEQFF. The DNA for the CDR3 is TGTGCCAGCAGGGTAACTAGCGGGGGATACAATGAGCAGTTCTTC.

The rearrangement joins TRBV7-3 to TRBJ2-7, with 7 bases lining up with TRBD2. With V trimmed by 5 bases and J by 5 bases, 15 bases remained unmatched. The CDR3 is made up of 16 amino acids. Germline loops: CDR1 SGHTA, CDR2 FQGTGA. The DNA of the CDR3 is TGTGCCAGCAGCCCCCTAGGCGGGGGTAAGTCTGACGAGCAGTACTTC. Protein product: CASSPLGGGKSDEQYF.

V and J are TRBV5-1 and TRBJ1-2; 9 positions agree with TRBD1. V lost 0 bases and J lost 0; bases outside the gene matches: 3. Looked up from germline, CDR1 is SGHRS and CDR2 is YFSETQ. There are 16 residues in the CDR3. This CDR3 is CASSLGRDRANYGYTF. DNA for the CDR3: TGCGCCAGCAGCTTGGGCCGGGACAGGGCTAACTATGGCTACACCTTC.

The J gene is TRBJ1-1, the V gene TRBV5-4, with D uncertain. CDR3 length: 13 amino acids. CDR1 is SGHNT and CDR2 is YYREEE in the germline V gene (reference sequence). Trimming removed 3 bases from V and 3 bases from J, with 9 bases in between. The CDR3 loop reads CASSYRVHTEAFF. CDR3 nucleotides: TGTGCCAGCAGCTACCGGGTCCACACTGAAGCTTTCTTT.

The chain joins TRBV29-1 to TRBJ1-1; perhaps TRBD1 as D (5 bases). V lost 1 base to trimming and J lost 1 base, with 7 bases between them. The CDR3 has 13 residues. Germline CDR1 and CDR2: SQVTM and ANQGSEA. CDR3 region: CSVEVTANTEAFF. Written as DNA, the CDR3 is TGCAGCGTTGAAGTGACAGCGAACACTGAAGCTTTCTTT. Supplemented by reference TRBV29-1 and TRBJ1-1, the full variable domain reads SAVISQKPSRDICQRGTSLTIQCQVDSQVTMMFWYRQQPGQSLTLIATANQGSEATYESGFVIDKFPISRPNLTFSTLTVSNMSPEDSSIYLCSVEVTANTEAFFGQGTRLTVV.

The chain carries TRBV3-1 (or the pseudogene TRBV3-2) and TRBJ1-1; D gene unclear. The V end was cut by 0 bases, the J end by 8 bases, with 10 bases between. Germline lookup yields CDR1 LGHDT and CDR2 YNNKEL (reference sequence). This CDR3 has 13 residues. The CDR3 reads CASSQDKDSEAFF. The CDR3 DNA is TGTGCCAGCAGCCAAGATAAGGACTCGGAAGCTTTCTTT.

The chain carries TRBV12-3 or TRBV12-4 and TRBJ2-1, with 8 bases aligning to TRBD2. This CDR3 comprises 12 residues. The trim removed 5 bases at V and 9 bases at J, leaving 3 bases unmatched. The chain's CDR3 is CASSPAGGEQFF. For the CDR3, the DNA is TGTGCCAGCAGTCCCGCGGGGGGTGAGCAGTTCTTC.

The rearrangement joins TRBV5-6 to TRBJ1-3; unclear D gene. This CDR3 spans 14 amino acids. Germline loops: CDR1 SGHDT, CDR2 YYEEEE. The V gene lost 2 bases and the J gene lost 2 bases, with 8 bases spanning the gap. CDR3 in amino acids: CASSFSGAGNTIYF. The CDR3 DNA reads TGTGCCAGCAGCTTCTCGGGAGCTGGAAACACCATATATTTT.

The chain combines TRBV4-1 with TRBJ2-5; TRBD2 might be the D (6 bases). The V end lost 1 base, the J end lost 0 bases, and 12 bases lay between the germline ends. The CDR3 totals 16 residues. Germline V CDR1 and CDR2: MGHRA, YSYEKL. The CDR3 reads CASSQVGGKYQETQYF. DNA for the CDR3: TGCGCCAGCAGCCAAGTTGGGGGGAAGTACCAAGAGACCCAGTACTTC.

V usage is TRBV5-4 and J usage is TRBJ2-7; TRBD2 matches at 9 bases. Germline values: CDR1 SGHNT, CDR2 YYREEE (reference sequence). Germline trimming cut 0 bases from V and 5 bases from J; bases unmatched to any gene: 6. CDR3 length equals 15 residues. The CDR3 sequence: CASSLVASGDHEQYF. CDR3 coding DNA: TGTGCCAGCAGCTTGGTAGCTAGCGGGGATCACGAGCAGTACTTC. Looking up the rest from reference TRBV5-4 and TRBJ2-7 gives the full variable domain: ETGVTQSPTHLIKTRGQQVTLRCSSQSGHNTVSWYQQALGQGPQFIFQYYREEENGRGNFPPRFSGLQFPNYSSELNVNALELDDSALYLCASSLVASGDHEQYFGPGTRLTVT.